This paragraph covers one T cell receptor (beta chain) sequence. The target of this receptor is not known. Base qualities are not recorded, but no much larger clone differs from it by a single base. The cohort consisted of 600 to 700 healthy bone marrow donors. At the time of sampling, every cohort member was nominally healthy, though immune exposures that went unrecorded were likely present. The donor was CMV seropositive and was included in the group of 250 to 300 seropositive cohort members. A peripheral blood sample was provided by each donor, and peripheral blood mononuclear cells were used for TCR beta sequencing. Genomic DNA extraction from the blood cell samples was performed with the Qiagen DNeasy Blood Extraction Kit. The method behind the library was the immunoSEQ multiplex PCR assay. For the multiplex PCR, a mixture combining 60 forward primers for TCR Vbeta segments and 13 reverse primers for TCR Jbeta segments was used. The CDR3 region of rearranged TCR beta genes was amplified from genomic DNA with a multiplex PCR assay. Amplified TCR beta libraries were sequenced as 87-base-pair reads on the Illumina HiSeq System. On the study's bioinformatics: A later analysis tallied around 80 million unique TCR beta chains across the approximately 670 repertoires, and some 10 million of those chains were shared by two or more donors. Raw reads were error-corrected and collapsed into unique sequences by a nearest-neighbor algorithm in which closely related sequences were merged to remove PCR and sequencing errors. CDR3 sequences were aligned to IMGT reference sequences to assign V, D and J gene segments. For a sequence to be retained, a match of at least six nucleotides to both a V gene segment and a J gene segment was required. A rearrangement counted as productive if the CDR3 had no stop codons and remained in frame with V and J, and every other rearrangement counted as non-productive. CDR3 was defined according to IMGT convention as the region running from the second conserved V-encoded cysteine to the conserved J-encoded phenylalanine. The earlier analysis of about 530 of the donors excluded any sequence lacking an unambiguous match to a single V gene segment. An earlier analysis of a few hundred of the donors called V segments functional above 56.7% productive rearrangements and segregating when the between-donor standard deviation exceeded 5%. To diagnose cytomegalovirus status from the catalog of TCR beta chain sequences, a statistical classification framework was built. In a later analysis, TCR nucleotide sequences were compared against IMGT/GENE-DB human TR gene sequences so that V and J genes could be assigned. The TCRdist pipeline was used in a later analysis to assign CDR3 sequences and most-parsimonious VDJ recombination scenarios. A later analysis defined each TCR beta chain by its CDR3 amino acid sequence plus V-gene family, and excluded reads lacking a unique V-gene family. In a later analysis, 500 to 650 highly shared, low-generation-probability nucleotide sequences were removed to address suspected cross-contamination and a sequencing artifact. For each public chain, a later analysis derived a clonal expansion index from normalized ranks of inferred template counts within each repertoire. In a later analysis, generation probabilities were computed using a VDJ recombination model fitted to out-of-frame rearrangements, and the results were checked against IGoR. In a later analysis, TCR-TCR, TCR-HLA and TCR-CMV co-occurrence was scored with hypergeometric tests, and a repertoire-size bias correction was applied to TCR pairs. In a later analysis, false discovery rates were estimated by permuting HLA or CMV assignments 20 times. In a later analysis, co-occurring TCRs were grouped with DBSCAN, and TCRdist sequence similarity was added when clustering was performed within HLA-allele-positive subsets. Repertoires with fewer than 30,000 or more than 120,000 public chains, plus five repertoires with anomalous nucleotide sharing, were excluded from co-occurrence clustering. Imported from immuneACCESS, the table was reduced by TCRdb to in-frame sequences with V and J called. These copies leave out some clones; in studies compared against another copy, an unresolved V gene accounts for under half, and the cause of the remainder is not known. The DNA gave D and trimming, while V, J and clone size come from that table. The sample table records roughly 160,000 clones; about 88% of these occur just once. The top ten hold about 2.7% of the sample.

This sample was taken from a study of cytomegalovirus exposure and HLA in healthy donors (dated by TCRdb to between 2016 and 2019). About the study as a whole: According to an earlier analysis of a few hundred of the donors, about 170 million T cells yielded over 90 million unique TCR beta sequences and about 300 Gb of sequence data. An early release covering roughly 640 HLA-typed donors comprised approximately 290 gigabases of sequencing data and tens of millions of unique TCR sequences. Of the roughly 390 genotyped donors, roughly 85% fell in the genetic ancestry cluster associated with self-reported Caucasian donors. The study was designed to test whether signatures of past pathogen exposure could be identified by cataloging public T cell receptors. The study profiled the T cell repertoires of hundreds of subjects by immunosequencing and related them to cytomegalovirus serostatus. Along with the approximately 670-subject first cohort, a separate validation cohort of over 90 different subjects was used. The study combined high-throughput TCR immunosequencing, statistical association of individual TCRs with disease status, and machine learning to predict cytomegalovirus infection status. A later analysis re-analyzed previously published TCR beta repertoires from approximately 670 donors and added high-resolution HLA genotyping to study TCR occurrence patterns. In the later analysis, no new phenotypic data were used to find candidate immune exposures; instead, reliance was placed on TCR beta sequences and their occurrence across donors. An earlier analysis of 587 of the donors used high-throughput TCR beta sequencing to judge whether each TCR beta V gene segment behaved as functional or pseudogenic. Donor age, sex, ethnicity and CMV serostatus were collected together with the repertoire data. A later genetic analysis took genome-wide SNP genotypes for about 55% of the 666 donors and used that subset as a discovery cohort. All discovery cohort repertoires had been generated on a single sequencing platform. Class I and class II HLA loci were covered by the typing at four-digit resolution. Typing coverage differed by locus: A, B, C, DRB1 and DQB1 were typed in about 629-630 donors, DQA1 in approximately 520, DPA1 in approximately 610, and DPB1 in 450 to 480. Five DR-DQ haplotypes were handled as single units for association and clustering because linkage in the cohort was strong. Across approximately 400 genotyped donors of the cohort, an average of roughly 200,000 unique TCR beta nucleotide sequences per donor were sequenced, and approximately 17% of those sequences were non-productive.

The investigation overall reported the following: According to the authors, the approach could potentially be generalized to other disease states and immunological phenotypes. Some IMGT-functional V segments, including TRBV6-2 and TRBV6-3, could not be told apart with the 87-base-pair reads, so those segments were excluded. The only immune exposure information available for the cohort was CMV serostatus. In a later analysis, HLA-associated TCR beta chains were found to be more clonally expanded and to have lower generation probabilities than equally common non-associated chains. While some public TCRs were present in many individuals, most TCR sequences turned up only very rarely across donors. In a later genetic analysis, a missense DCLRE1C variant was associated with V-gene and J-gene trimming of TCR beta chains, and the association was replicated in an independent cohort. The presence/absence analyses assumed that sequencing depth was roughly uniform across donors, and that assumption may not be true. This cohort had only TCR beta chains sequenced, and the lack of alpha or paired-chain data limited which features could be detected. A further reported finding was that TCR beta sequences accurately predicted the HLA-A and HLA-B alleles for most subjects in the first cohort. According to a later analysis, most CMV-associated TCR beta chains appeared to be HLA-restricted, and the HLA associations seemed to be driven largely by CMV exposure. Linkage disequilibrium might explain the correlated functional status among segregating V segments, but an unknown experimental factor could not be ruled out. In a later analysis, the rate of TCR association differed among HLA loci, with DRB1 alleles having the most associated TCRs and HLA-C alleles having the fewest. When HLA alleles, especially DR and DQ, strongly co-occurred, TCR associations were difficult to assign to individual alleles. Because some donors lacked HLA typing at each locus, the association tests relied only on the typed subset. According to a later analysis, parvovirus B19, influenza, CMV and Epstein-Barr virus appeared linked to several top co-occurrence clusters. The earlier analysis of approximately 540 of the donors excluded fewer than 20 rarely observed V segments, including chromosome 9 orphons, because counts were too low. A later genetic analysis reported fewer N-insertions in productive TCRs among donors in an Asian-associated ancestry cluster than the roughly 620-donor mean. In vitro tests confirmed that a few of the cytomegalovirus-associated TCR beta chains recognize cytomegalovirus antigens. Specific HLA alleles were associated with 15,000 to 20,000 TCR beta sequences at a false discovery rate of 0.05 in a later analysis. The classifier was reported to diagnose cytomegalovirus status with high specificity and sensitivity in both the original and validation cohorts. A cluster of highly shared sequence variants was judged likely to represent a technical artifact of the sequencing pipeline. An earlier analysis of some 590 of the donors showed that most TCR beta V segments appeared in productive rearrangements either about 87% or about 30% of the time, which broadly matched IMGT annotations. In the study, about 150 TCR beta chains were listed as associated with cytomegalovirus.

The junction carries 5 bases between V and J, which are trimmed by 8 bases and 3 bases respectively. The CDR3 sequence holds 11 residues, the cysteine and phenylalanine included. CDR3 DNA only is kept here, 33 bases in frame from base 1. In the germline V gene (reference sequence), CDR1 corresponds to MNHEY and CDR2 to SMNVEV. The source is a man younger than 45 in good health and CMV-seropositive. Recombination linked TRBV27 to TRBJ1-5, with no D gene named confidently. The sample taken for sequencing was PBMCs. The CDR3 amino acid sequence is: CASGVNQPQHF. The DNA sequence follows: TGTGCCAGCGGAGTCAATCAGCCCCAGCATTTT.